Presented here are 21 T cell receptor beta chains from one specimen sequenced in a study of T-cell memory formation after mild COVID-19 (dated by TCRdb to about 2021). Libraries were made using 5' RACE. Sequenced using an Illumina NovaSeq 6000. TCRdb reanalyzed the raw reads on its own, using fastp at Q25 for trimming and MiXCR for clone calling, and kept in-frame beta chains. Merged by CDR3 protein, the rows form single entries marked with the most common genes and DNA. The sample yields fewer than 700,000 distinct CDR3 sequences; roughly 18% were counted once. The top ten hold 12% of the sample. Sequencing was carried out using PBMCs or a T cell subset sorted from them (not recorded which). The receptor set was obtained from an adult woman who had mild COVID-19 (a few samples of this study predate the infection). The sample titles of this study are shuffled in the database, so cell type and time point are left out; the donor was told from shared clones.

V is TRBV12-3 or TRBV12-4 and J is TRBJ1-2; 10 bases line up with TRBD1. V trimming: 6 bases; J trimming: 6 bases; junction bases outside the gene matches: 10. The CDR3 sequence is 15 residues long. The chain's CDR3 is CASRDPGQGLHGYTF. DNA of the CDR3: TGTGCCAGCAGAGACCCGGGACAGGGGCTTCATGGCTACACCTTC.

At least ten counts were recorded for this clonotype. This rearrangement joins TRBV5-1 to TRBJ2-5; D gene ambiguous. Germline values: CDR1 SGHRS, CDR2 YFSETQ. The V end was cut by 0 bases, the J end by 5 bases, with 11 bases between. CDR3 length equals 14 residues. The CDR3 is CASSLAVGLETQYF. CDR3 in DNA: TGCGCCAGCAGCTTGGCCGTGGGCCTGGAGACCCAGTACTTC.

This clonotype turned up a few times. The V and J genes are TRBV7-3 and TRBJ1-2; maybe TRBD1 (6 bases). Trimming pared 3 bases from V and 8 bases from J, leaving 13 bases between. Germline CDR1 is SGHTA and CDR2 is FQGTGA. This CDR3 has 13 residues. CDR3 DNA: TGTGCCAGCAGCTTCTTGGGGGCTCGAGGCTACACCTTC. Translated, it gives CASSFLGARGYTF.

The rearrangement links TRBV7-2 to TRBJ2-3, with 7 positions matching TRBD1. CDR1 is SGHTA, CDR2 FQGNSA, per germline. The V segment lost 0 bases and the J segment 4 bases; nucleotides outside the gene matches: 4. This CDR3 spans 15 amino acids. The CDR3 loop is CASSLAPDRADTQYF. The CDR3 coding sequence is TGTGCCAGCAGCTTAGCCCCTGACAGGGCAGATACGCAGTATTTT.

This clonotype came up a few times. The rearrangement links TRBV5-1 to TRBJ2-7, with TRBD1 matching over 8 bases. This CDR3 contains 14 residues. V dropped 2 bases and J dropped 1; count of bases not matched to a gene: 2. Germline CDR1 and CDR2: SGHRS and YFSETQ. CDR3: CASSLQGESYEQYF. CDR3 DNA sequence: TGCGCCAGCAGCTTACAGGGGGAATCCTACGAGCAGTACTTC.

The V and J genes are TRBV5-4 and TRBJ2-7, with TRBD1 matching 9 bases. V lost 5 bases and J lost 2; bases outside the gene matches: 5. CDR1 is SGHNT, CDR2 YYREEE, per germline (reference sequence). The CDR3 is 14 amino acids. CDR3 region: CASRGTGTTYEQYF. The CDR3 bases are TGTGCCAGCAGGGGGACAGGGACTACCTACGAGCAGTACTTC.

The chain uses TRBV5-1 and TRBJ1-6; D unresolved. The CDR3 sequence is 14 residues long. Trimming stripped 4 bases from V and 8 bases from J, with 13 bases between. Germline CDR1 SGHRS, CDR2 YFSETQ. CDR3 loop: CASSVNPEDSPLHF. DNA of the CDR3: TGCGCCAGCAGCGTGAACCCCGAGGATTCACCCCTCCACTTT.

The sample holds a few counts of this clonotype. The V gene is TRBV12-3 or TRBV12-4, the J gene TRBJ2-7; the D gene is possibly TRBD2 (5 bases). V lost 3 bases and J lost 1, with 13 bases in between. CDR3 length equals 15 residues. The CDR3 here is CASSFEGRLSYEQYF. CDR3 nucleotide sequence: TGTGCCAGCAGTTTCGAGGGCAGGCTATCCTACGAGCAGTACTTC.

This clonotype came up a few times. The chain links TRBV6-5 to TRBJ1-1, with a weak D call TRBD1 (5 bases). CDR1 is MNHEY and CDR2 is SVGAGI in the germline V gene. V was shortened by 5 bases and J by 3 bases, with 16 bases between the two germline ends. The length of the CDR3 is 15 residues. The CDR3, as DNA: TGTGCCAGCAGTACACCGGCAGGGAGGCACACTGAAGCTTTCTTT. Protein: CASSTPAGRHTEAFF.

This clonotype has only a few counts. The J gene is TRBJ1-1, the V gene TRBV7-9, with 8 bases that match TRBD1. V gave up 5 bases and J gave up 10 bases; unmatched junction bases: 9. Germline V gives CDR1 SEHNR, CDR2 FQNEAQ (reference sequence). CDR3 length: 13 amino acids. The CDR3 region has the DNA TGTGCCAGCAGCGCCAGGGGGCTCTTTGTAGCTTTCTTT. Protein product: CASSARGLFVAFF.

This CDR3 is CASSFAGQGSSYNEQFF. In DNA, the CDR3 is TGTGCCAGCAGCTTCGCGGGACAGGGGAGCTCCTACAATGAGCAGTTCTTC. The V and J genes are TRBV9 and TRBJ2-1, with TRBD1 matching 10 bases. V shed 4 bases and J 0 bases; nucleotides not matched to a gene: 7. Germline V CDR1 and CDR2: SGDLS, YYNGEE. CDR3 length equals 17 residues.

The chain employs TRBV11-3 and TRBJ2-3, with TRBD2 as a possible D gene (6 bases). V was shortened by 4 bases and J by 5 bases, with 16 bases between the two germline ends. The germline V gene encodes CDR1 SGHNT and CDR2 YENEEA. CDR3 length equals 15 residues. The CDR3 spells CASSSQLAAGDTQYF. As DNA, the CDR3 is TGTGCCAGCAGCTCCCAACTAGCCGCAGGAGATACGCAGTATTTT. The variable domain in full, with the rest retrieved from reference TRBV11-3 and TRBJ2-3, is EAGVVQSPRYKIIEKKQPVAFWCNPISGHNTLYWYLQNLGQGPELLIRYENEEAVDDSQLPKDRFSAERLKGVDSTLKIQPAELGDSAVYLCASSSQLAAGDTQYFGPGTRLTVL.

This clonotype was detected ten times or more. V gene TRBV5-1 combines with J gene TRBJ2-3, with 10 bases matching TRBD2. CDR1 SGHRS and CDR2 YFSETQ come from the germline V gene. With V trimmed by 0 bases and J by 4 bases, 5 bases remained unmatched. CDR3 length: 16 residues. The CDR3 here is CASSLGTSGGADTQYF. The CDR3 DNA is TGCGCCAGCAGCTTGGGGACTAGCGGAGGGGCAGATACGCAGTATTTT.

At least ten counts were recorded for this clonotype. The V and J genes are TRBV11-2 and TRBJ2-3; TRBD1 might be the D (6 bases). The ends were cut back, 2 bases at V and 4 bases at J, with 13 bases in the middle. The CDR3 has 15 residues. The germline CDR1 and CDR2 sequences are SGHAT and FQNNGV. CDR3 nucleotide sequence: TGTGCCAGCAGCTTAATACAGGGTGGTCCAGATACGCAGTATTTT. It translates to CASSLIQGGPDTQYF.

This clonotype has only a few counts. The rearrangement uses TRBV12-3 or TRBV12-4 and TRBJ2-3; TRBD1 matches at 9 bases. This CDR3 spans 15 amino acids. Trimming at V came to 6 bases and at J to 2 bases, leaving 6 bases not matched to a gene. CDR3 sequence: CASSLDRGFTDTQYF. CDR3 DNA: TGTGCCAGCAGCCTCGACAGGGGGTTCACAGATACGCAGTATTTT.

The chain employs TRBV5-1 and TRBJ1-2; D not certain. The germline V gene has CDR1 SGHRS and CDR2 YFSETQ. The CDR3 loop spans 13 amino acids. Trimming stripped 2 bases from V and 4 bases from J, with 9 bases between. CDR3 region: CASSFGETYGYTF. CDR3 bases: TGCGCCAGCAGCTTCGGGGAGACCTATGGCTACACCTTC.

This rearrangement joins TRBV24-1 to TRBJ1-2; D gene unclear. Germline V gives CDR1 KGHDR, CDR2 SFDVKD. Trimming left V 0 bases short and J 3 bases short, with 7 bases between. There are 14 residues in the CDR3. The CDR3 DNA sequence: TGTGCCACCAGTGATTTGCGCGGAGACTATGGCTACACCTTC. Protein product: CATSDLRGDYGYTF.

This clonotype was seen only once. Just one base apart from a much larger clone, this may be a read error. In nucleotides, the CDR3 is TGTGCCAGCAGACAAGATATAGGGTGGGAAAGCACTGAAGCTTTCTTT. Its translation: CASRQDIGWESTEAFF. The chain joins TRBV4-2 to TRBJ1-1; D not resolved. This CDR3 is built from 16 residues. CDR1 is LGHNA and CDR2 is YNFKEQ in the germline V gene.

This clonotype was seen many times. The DNA of the CDR3 is TGTGCCAGCAGCCGATCCAGGGGGCCTCAGCCCCAGCATTTT. This gives the protein CASSRSRGPQPQHF. The rearrangement joins TRBV16 to TRBJ1-5; TRBD1 agrees at 8 bases. Germline V gives CDR1 KGHSY, CDR2 FQNENV. The CDR3 spans 14 residues. The ends lost 4 bases at V and 6 bases at J; junction bases unmatched: 5. The full variable domain, in which reference TRBV16 and TRBJ1-5 provide the parts outside the CDR3, is GEEVAQTPKHLVRGEGQKAKLYCAPIKGHSYVFWYQQVLKNEFKFLISFQNENVFDETGMPKERFSAKCLPNSPCSLEIQATKLEDSAVYFCASSRSRGPQPQHFGDGTRLSIL.

The sample holds a few counts of this clonotype. This chain links TRBV21-1 with TRBJ2-3; TRBD1 was called by the table and not checked on the DNA. TRBV21-1 is labeled a pseudogene. CDR3 length: 14 residues. The CDR3 sequence is CASSKGDGGFGQYF. CDR3 DNA: TGTGCCAGCAGCAAAGGGGACGGGGGGTTCGGGCAGTATTTT.

This clonotype appeared a few times. V is TRBV5-1 and J is TRBJ1-1, with unresolved D. V shed 2 bases and J shed 4 bases, with 15 bases lying between them. This CDR3 is 15 amino acids long. Germline V gene data show CDR1 as SGHRS and CDR2 as YFSETQ. This chain's CDR3 is CASSLVGKVGTEAFF. CDR3 coding DNA: TGCGCCAGCAGCTTAGTTGGCAAGGTCGGCACTGAAGCTTTCTTT.